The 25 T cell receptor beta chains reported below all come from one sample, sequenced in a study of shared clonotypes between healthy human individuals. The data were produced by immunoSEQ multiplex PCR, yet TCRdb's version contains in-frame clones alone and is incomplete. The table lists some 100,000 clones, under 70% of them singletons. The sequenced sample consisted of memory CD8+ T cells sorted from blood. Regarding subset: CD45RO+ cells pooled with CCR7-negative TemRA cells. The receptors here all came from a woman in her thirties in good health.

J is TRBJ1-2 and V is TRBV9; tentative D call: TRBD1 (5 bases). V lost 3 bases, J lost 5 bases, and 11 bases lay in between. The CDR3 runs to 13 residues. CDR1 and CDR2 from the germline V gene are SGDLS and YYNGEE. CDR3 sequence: CASSENRWYGYTF. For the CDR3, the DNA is TGTGCCAGCAGCGAGAACAGGTGGTATGGCTACACCTTC.

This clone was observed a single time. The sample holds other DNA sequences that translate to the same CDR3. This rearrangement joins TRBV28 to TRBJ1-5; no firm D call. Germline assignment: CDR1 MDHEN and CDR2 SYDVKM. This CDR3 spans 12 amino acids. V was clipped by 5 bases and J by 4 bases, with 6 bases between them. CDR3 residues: CASSRGNQPQHF. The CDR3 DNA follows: TGTGCCAGCAGTCGTGGAAATCAGCCCCAGCATTTT.

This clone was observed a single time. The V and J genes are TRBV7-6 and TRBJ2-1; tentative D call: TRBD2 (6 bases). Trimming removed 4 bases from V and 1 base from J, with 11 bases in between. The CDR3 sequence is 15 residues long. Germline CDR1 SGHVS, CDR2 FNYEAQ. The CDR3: CASSWRGGSYNEQFF. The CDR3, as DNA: TGTGCCAGCAGCTGGAGGGGCGGATCCTACAATGAGCAGTTCTTC.

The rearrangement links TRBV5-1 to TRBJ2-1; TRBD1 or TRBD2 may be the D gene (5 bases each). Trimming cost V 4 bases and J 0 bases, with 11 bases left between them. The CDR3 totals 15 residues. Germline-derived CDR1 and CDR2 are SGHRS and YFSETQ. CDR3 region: CASSDSGASYNEQFF. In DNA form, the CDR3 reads TGCGCCAGCAGCGACTCCGGGGCCTCCTACAATGAGCAGTTCTTC. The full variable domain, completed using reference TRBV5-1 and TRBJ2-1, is KAGVTQTPRYLIKTRGQQVTLSCSPISGHRSVSWYQQTPGQGLQFLFEYFSETQRNKGNFPGRFSGRQFSNSRSEMNVSTLELGDSALYLCASSDSGASYNEQFFGPGTRLTVL.

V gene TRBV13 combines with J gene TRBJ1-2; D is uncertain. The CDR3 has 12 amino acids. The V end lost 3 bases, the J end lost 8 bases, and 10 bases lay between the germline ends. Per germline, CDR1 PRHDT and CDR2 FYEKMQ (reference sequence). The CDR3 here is CASSFLGKGYTF. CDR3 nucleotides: TGTGCCAGCAGCTTTCTGGGGAAAGGCTACACCTTC. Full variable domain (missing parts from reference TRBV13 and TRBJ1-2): AAGVIQSPRHLIKEKRETATLKCYPIPRHDTVYWYQQGPGQDPQFLISFYEKMQSDKGSIPDRFSAQQFSDYHSELNMSSLELGDSALYFCASSFLGKGYTFGSGTRLTVV.

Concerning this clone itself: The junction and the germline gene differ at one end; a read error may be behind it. The CDR3 protein is CASSEYPGGGQPQHF. DNA for the CDR3: TGCGCCAGCAGCGAGTATCCAGGGGGCGGTCAGCCCCAGCATTTT. This chain uses TRBV10-2 with TRBJ1-5; the match to TRBD1 covers 8 bases. This CDR3 is 15 amino acids long. Germline V gene lookup returns CDR1 WSHSY and CDR2 SAAADI.

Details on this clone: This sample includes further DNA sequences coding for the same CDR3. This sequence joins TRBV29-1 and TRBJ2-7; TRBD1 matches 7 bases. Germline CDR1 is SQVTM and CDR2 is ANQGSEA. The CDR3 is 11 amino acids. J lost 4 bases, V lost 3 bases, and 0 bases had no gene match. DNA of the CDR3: TGCAGCGTTGAGGACAGGTACGAGCAGTACTTC. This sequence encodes CSVEDRYEQYF.

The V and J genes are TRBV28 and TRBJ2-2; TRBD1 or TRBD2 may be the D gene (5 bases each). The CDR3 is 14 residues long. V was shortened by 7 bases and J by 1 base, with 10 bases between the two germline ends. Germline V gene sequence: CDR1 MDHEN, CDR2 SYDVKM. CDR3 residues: CASNGAGNTGELFF. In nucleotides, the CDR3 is TGTGCCAGCAACGGGGCGGGGAACACCGGGGAGCTGTTTTTT.

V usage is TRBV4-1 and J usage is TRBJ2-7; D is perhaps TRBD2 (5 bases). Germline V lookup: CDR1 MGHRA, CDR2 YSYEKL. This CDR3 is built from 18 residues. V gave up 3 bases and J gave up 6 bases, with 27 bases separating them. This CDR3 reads CASSQDPLFSARSGEQYF. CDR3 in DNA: TGCGCCAGCAGCCAGGACCCACTTTTTAGCGCACGGTCCGGCGAGCAGTACTTC.

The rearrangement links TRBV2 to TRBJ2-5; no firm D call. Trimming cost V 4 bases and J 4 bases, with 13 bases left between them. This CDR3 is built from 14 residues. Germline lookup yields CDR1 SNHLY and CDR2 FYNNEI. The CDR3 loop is CASSAAHIGETQYF. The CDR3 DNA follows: TGTGCCAGCAGTGCTGCCCATATCGGAGAGACCCAGTACTTC.

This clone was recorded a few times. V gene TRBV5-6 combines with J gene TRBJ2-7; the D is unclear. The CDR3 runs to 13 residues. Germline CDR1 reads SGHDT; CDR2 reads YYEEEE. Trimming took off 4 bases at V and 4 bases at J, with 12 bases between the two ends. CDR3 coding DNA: TGTGCCAGCAGCCCTAACTGGGGTTACGAGCAGTACTTC. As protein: CASSPNWGYEQYF.

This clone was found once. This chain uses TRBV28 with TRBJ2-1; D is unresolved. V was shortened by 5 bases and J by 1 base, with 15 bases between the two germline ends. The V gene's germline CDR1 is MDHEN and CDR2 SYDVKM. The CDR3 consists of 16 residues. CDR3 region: CASSATLVGSYNEQFF. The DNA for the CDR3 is TGTGCCAGCAGTGCGACCCTAGTGGGGTCCTACAATGAGCAGTTCTTC.

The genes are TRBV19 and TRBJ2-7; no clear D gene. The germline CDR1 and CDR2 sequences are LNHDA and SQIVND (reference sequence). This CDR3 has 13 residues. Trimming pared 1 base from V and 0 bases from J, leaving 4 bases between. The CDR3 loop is CASSIGPSYEQYF. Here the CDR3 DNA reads TGTGCCAGTAGTATAGGGCCCTCCTACGAGCAGTACTTC.

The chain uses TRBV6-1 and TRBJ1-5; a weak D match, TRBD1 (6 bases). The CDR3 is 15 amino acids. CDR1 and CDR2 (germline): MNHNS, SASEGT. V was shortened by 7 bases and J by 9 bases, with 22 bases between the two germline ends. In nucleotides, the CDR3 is TGTGCCAGCAATCTTCCCACAGGGACCGCCGTGCCCCAGCATTTT. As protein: CASNLPTGTAVPQHF.

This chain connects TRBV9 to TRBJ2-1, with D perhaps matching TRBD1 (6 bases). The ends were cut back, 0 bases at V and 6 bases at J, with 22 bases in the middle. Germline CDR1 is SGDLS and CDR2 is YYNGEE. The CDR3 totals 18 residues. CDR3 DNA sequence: TGTGCCAGCAGCGTAGCTCTTACCATCGGGACATACGTCAATGAGCAGTTCTTC. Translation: CASSVALTIGTYVNEQFF.

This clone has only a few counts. CDR3 bases: TGCAGCGTTTCGAGCGGGAACCAAGAGACCCAGTACTTC. Protein: CSVSSGNQETQYF. J is TRBJ2-5 and V is TRBV29-1; 7 positions agree with TRBD2. V dropped 5 bases and J dropped 0; count of bases not matched to a gene: 3. CDR1 is SQVTM and CDR2 is ANQGSEA in the germline V gene. CDR3 size: 13 residues.

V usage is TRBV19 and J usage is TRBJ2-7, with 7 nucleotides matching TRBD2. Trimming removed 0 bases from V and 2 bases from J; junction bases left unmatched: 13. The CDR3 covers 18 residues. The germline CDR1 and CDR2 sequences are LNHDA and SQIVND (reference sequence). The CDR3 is CASSIDPSGSETAYEQYF. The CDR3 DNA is TGTGCCAGTAGTATAGATCCTAGCGGAAGCGAGACAGCCTACGAGCAGTACTTC.

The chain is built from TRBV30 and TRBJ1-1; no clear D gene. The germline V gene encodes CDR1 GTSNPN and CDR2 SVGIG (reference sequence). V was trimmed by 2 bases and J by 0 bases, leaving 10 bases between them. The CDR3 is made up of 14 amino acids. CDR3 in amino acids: CAWSTGSMNTEAFF. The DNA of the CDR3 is TGTGCCTGGAGTACGGGATCGATGAACACTGAAGCTTTCTTT.

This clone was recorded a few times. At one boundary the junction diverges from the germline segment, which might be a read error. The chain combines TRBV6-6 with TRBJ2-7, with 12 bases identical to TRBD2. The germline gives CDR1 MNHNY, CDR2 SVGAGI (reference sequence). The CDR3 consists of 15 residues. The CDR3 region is CASSATSGSSNEQYF. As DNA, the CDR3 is TGTGCCAGCAGTGCGACTAGCGGGAGCTCCAACGAGCAGTACTTC.

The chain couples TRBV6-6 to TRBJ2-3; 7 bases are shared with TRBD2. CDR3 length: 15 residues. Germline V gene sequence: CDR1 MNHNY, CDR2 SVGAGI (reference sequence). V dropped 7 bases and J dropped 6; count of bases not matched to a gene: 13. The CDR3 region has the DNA TGTGCCAGCACGGGGTGCGGGAGCTGCCCGGATACGCAGTATTTT. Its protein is CASTGCGSCPDTQYF.

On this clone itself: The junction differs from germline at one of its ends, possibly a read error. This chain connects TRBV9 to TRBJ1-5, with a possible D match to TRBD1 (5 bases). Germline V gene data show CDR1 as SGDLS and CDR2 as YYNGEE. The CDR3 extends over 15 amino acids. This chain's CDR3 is CASNVDGGSNQPQHF. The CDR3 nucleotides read TGTGCCAGCAACGTAGATGGGGGTAGCAATCAGCCCCAGCATTTT. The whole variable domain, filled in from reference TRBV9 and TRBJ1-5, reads DSGVTQTPKHLITATGQRVTLRCSPRSGDLSVYWYQQSLDQGLQFLIQYYNGEERAKGNILERFSAQQFPDLHSELNLSSLELGDSALYFCASNVDGGSNQPQHFGDGTRLSIL.

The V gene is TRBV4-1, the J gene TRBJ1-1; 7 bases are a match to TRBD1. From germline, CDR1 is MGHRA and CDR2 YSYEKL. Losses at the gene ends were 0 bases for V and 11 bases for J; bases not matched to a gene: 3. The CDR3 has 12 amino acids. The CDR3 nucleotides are TGCGCCAGCAGCCAAGAACAGGGGAAGGCTTTCTTT. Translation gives CASSQEQGKAFF.

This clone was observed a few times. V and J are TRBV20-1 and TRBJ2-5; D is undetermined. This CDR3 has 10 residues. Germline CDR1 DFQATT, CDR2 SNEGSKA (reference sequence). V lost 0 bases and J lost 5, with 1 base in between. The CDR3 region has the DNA TGCAGTGCTAGAGAGGAGACCCAGTACTTC. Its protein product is CSAREETQYF.

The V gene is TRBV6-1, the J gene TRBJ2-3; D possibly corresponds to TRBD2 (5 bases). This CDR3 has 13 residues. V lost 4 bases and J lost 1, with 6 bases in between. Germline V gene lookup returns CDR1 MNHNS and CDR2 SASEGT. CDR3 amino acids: CASSAGGTDTQYF. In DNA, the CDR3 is TGTGCCAGCAGTGCCGGGGGCACAGATACGCAGTATTTT.

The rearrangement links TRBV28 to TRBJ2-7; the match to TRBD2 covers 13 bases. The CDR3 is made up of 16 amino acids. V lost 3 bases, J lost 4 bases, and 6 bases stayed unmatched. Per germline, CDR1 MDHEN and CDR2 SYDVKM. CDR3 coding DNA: TGTGCCAGCAGTTTCGGGACTAGCGGGAATAGGTACGAGCAGTACTTC. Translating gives CASSFGTSGNRYEQYF.